What follows describes a single T cell receptor (beta chain). Its antigen is as yet unknown. The data were obtained in a study of cytomegalovirus exposure and HLA in healthy donors. Whole-study findings and limits: TCR beta sequences reportedly predicted most subjects' HLA-A and HLA-B alleles accurately. Roughly uniform sequencing depth across donors was assumed, possibly incorrectly.

The V and J ends lost 4 bases and 1 base respectively, with 13 bases between them. Looked up from germline, CDR1 is SGHDN and CDR2 is FVKESK. The CDR3 totals 15 residues. Use of 60 Vbeta and 13 Jbeta primers characterized the PCR. The data were produced by immunoSEQ multiplex PCR, yet TCRdb's version contains in-frame clones alone and is incomplete. Of more than 95,000 clones listed, approximately 78% were seen once; the top ten hold roughly 1.9%. The receptor comes from a woman aged 40-49 years in good health and CMV-seronegative. The chain is built from TRBV14 and TRBJ1-1; D is uncertain. Sequencing was done on a sample of PBMCs. Written as DNA, the CDR3 is TGTGCCAGCAGCCCGCGTTCGCGGTGGAACACTGAAGCTTTCTTT. Its translation: CASSPRSRWNTEAFF.